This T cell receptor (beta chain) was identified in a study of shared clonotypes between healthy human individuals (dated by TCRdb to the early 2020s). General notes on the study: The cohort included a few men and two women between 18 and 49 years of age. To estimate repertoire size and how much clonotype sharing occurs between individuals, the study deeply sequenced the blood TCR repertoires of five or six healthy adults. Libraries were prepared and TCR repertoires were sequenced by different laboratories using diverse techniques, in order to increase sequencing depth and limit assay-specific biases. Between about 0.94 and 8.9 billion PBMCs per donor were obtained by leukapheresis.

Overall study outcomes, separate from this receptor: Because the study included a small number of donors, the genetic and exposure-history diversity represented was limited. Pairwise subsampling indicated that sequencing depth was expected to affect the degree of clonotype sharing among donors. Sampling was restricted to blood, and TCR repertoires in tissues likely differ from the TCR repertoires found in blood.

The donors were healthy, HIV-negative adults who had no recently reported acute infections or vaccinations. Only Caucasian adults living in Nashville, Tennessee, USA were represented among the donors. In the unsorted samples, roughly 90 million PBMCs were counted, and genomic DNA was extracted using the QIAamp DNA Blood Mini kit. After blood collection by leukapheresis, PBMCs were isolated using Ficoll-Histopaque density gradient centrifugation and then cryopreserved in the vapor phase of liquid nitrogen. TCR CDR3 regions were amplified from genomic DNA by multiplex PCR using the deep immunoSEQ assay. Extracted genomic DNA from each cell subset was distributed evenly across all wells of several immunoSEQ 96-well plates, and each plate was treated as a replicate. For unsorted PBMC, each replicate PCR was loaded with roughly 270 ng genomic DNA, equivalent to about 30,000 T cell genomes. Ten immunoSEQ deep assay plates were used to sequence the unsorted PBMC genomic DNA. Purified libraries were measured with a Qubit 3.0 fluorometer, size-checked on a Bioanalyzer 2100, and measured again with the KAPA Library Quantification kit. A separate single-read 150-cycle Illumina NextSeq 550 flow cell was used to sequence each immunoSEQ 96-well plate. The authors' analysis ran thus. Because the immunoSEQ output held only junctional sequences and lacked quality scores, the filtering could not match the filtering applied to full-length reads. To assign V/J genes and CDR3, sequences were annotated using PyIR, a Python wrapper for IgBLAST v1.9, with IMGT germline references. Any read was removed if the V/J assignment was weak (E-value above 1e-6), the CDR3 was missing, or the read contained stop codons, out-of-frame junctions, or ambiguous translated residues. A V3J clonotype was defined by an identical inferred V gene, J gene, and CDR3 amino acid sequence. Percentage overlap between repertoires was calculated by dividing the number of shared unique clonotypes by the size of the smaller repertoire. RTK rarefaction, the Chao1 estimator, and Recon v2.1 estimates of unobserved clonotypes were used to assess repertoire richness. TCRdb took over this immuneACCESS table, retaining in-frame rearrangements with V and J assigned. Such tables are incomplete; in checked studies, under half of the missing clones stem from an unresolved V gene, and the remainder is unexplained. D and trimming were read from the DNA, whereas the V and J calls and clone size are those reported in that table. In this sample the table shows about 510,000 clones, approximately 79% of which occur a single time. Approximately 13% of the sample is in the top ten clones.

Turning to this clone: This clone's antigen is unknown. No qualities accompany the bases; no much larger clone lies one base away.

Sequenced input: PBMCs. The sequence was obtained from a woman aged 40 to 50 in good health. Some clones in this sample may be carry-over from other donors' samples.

Here is the DNA: TGTGCCACCAGCAGAGAAAGGAGGTCAAGCGAGCAGTACTTC. The resulting protein is CATSRERRSSEQYF. The chain joins TRBV15 to TRBJ2-7; a weak D assignment points to TRBD2 (5 bases agree). The germline V gene encodes CDR1 LNHNV and CDR2 YYDKDF (reference sequence). V is reduced by 0 bases and J by 6 bases, leaving a spacing of 12 bases between them. From its cysteine to its phenylalanine, the CDR3 spans 14 amino acids. The read is trimmed to its CDR3 DNA, 42 bases read in frame from base 1.